This T cell receptor (beta chain) originates from a study of blood T cell repertoires in COVID-19. Study-level background: COVID-19 samples from acute and convalescent phases originated in the United States, Italy and Spain. Sources were T cells, B-cell-depleted T cells, or PBMCs; the material itself was cDNA or gDNA.

This clone was recorded once. TCRdb's copy holds only in-frame clones and misses some; the assay was immunoSEQ multiplex PCR. This table holds 40,000 to 60,000 clones, about four fifths found once. Germline CDR1 SGHAT, CDR2 FQNNGV. The CDR3 has 13 residues. V gave up 3 bases and J gave up 4 bases, with 9 bases separating them. The TCR was taken from a man aged 50 or older with active COVID-19. V and J are TRBV11-2 and TRBJ1-2; no firm D call. Sample: peripheral blood. CDR3 in DNA: TGTGCCAGCAGCTTCGCCGGTAGCTATGGCTACACCTTC. Its translation: CASSFAGSYGYTF.